This T cell receptor (beta chain) derives from a study of blood T cell repertoires in COVID-19. Background on the study: Italy, Spain and the United States were the sources of the convalescent and acute COVID-19 samples. Nucleic acid was either cDNA or gDNA, and it came from T cells, B-cell-depleted T cells, or PBMCs.

Per germline, CDR1 SNHLY and CDR2 FYNNEI. Trimming took 4 bases from V and 11 from J, leaving 15 bases between them. The CDR3 extends over 13 amino acids. Grouping used clinical history reported by participants in a survey and questionnaire. The table came from immunoSEQ multiplex PCR; TCRdb's copy has only in-frame clones and leaves some out. Altogether about 150,000 clones are present, approximately 87% being singletons, with the ten largest covering less than 8%. The sample consisted of PBMCs or T cells enriched from blood (not recorded which). This receptor was taken from a woman aged 50 to 60 who had recovered from COVID-19. J is TRBJ1-5 and V is TRBV2; D not resolved. The CDR3 sequence: CASSVAGASTQHF. The CDR3 DNA reads TGTGCCAGCAGTGTAGCAGGAGCGTCGACCCAGCATTTT. Full variable domain (outside the CDR3, taken from reference TRBV2 and TRBJ1-5): EPEVTQTPSHQVTQMGQEVILRCVPISNHLYFYWYRQILGQKVEFLVSFYNNEISEKSEIFDDQFSVERPDGSNFTLKIRSTKLEDSAMYFCASSVAGASTQHFGDGTRLSIL.